This T cell receptor (beta chain) stems from a study of T-cell memory formation after mild COVID-19. TCRdb recomputed calls from the 5' RACE reads with MiXCR, one row per CDR3 protein. The table lists some 260,000 distinct CDR3 sequences, around 15% of them singletons. The germline CDR1 and CDR2 sequences are SGDLS and YYNGEE. This CDR3 contains 13 residues. The V end lost 0 bases, the J end lost 1 base, and 4 bases lay between the germline ends. Material for sequencing was PBMCs or a T cell subset sorted from them (not recorded which). The chain combines TRBV9 with TRBJ1-1; D ambiguous. The receptor's source is a man aged 18 to 29 who had mild COVID-19 (a few samples of this study predate the infection). Cell type and time point are not known. This CDR3 is CASSVAPNTEAFF. Here the CDR3 DNA reads TGTGCCAGCAGCGTAGCTCCGAACACTGAAGCTTTCTTT. Full variable domain (outside the CDR3, taken from reference TRBV9 and TRBJ1-1): DSGVTQTPKHLITATGQRVTLRCSPRSGDLSVYWYQQSLDQGLQFLIQYYNGEERAKGNILERFSAQQFPDLHSELNLSSLELGDSALYFCASSVAPNTEAFFGQGTRLTVV.